The 22 T cell receptor beta chains given below trace back to one sample, sequenced in a study of T cells in Graves' hyperthyroidism and ophthalmopathy. Using RNA transcripts as the source, TCR beta CDR3 regions were amplified. The HTBI primer set drove a first-round RT-PCR of the TCR CDR3. TCRdb processed the multiplex PCR reads anew with MiXCR; each CDR3 protein has one entry. The data hold some 740,000 distinct CDR3 sequences, with 14% observed a single time. The sequenced material came from blood. The receptors originated from a woman younger than 35 with Graves' hyperthyroidism.

This clonotype appeared many times. The rearrangement links TRBV30 to TRBJ1-1; D remains ambiguous. The CDR3 covers 13 residues. Looked up from germline, CDR1 is GTSNPN and CDR2 is SVGIG (reference sequence). Trimming shortened V by 0 bases and J by 0 bases, and 5 bases separated the two germline ends. The chain's CDR3 is CAWSVSLNTEAFF. In DNA form, the CDR3 reads TGTGCCTGGAGTGTAAGCCTGAACACTGAAGCTTTCTTT. Combining the CDR3 with reference TRBV30 and TRBJ1-1 gives the whole variable domain SQTIHQWPATLVQPVGSPLSLECTVEGTSNPNLYWYRQAAGRGLQLLFYSVGIGQISSEVPQNLSASRPQDRQFILSSKKLLLSDSGFYLCAWSVSLNTEAFFGQGTRLTVV.

This clonotype was seen repeatedly, ten times or more. The chain recombines TRBV6-1 with TRBJ2-4; 7 nucleotides match TRBD2. The V gene's germline CDR1 is MNHNS and CDR2 SASEGT. The CDR3 is 13 amino acids. The V and J ends lost 10 bases and 5 bases, in that order; junction bases with no gene match: 8. The chain's CDR3 is CATCRGGENIQYF. The CDR3 bases are TGTGCCACCTGCCGTGGGGGGGAAAACATTCAGTACTTC.

The table lists this clonotype with many counts. The rearrangement uses TRBV28 and TRBJ2-7; 7 positions agree with TRBD1. The CDR3 is 14 amino acids. J was trimmed by 6 bases and V by 1 base; bases with no gene match: 6. Germline CDR1 MDHEN, CDR2 SYDVKM. CDR3 sequence reads: CASSLSVQGFEQYF. CDR3 DNA: TGTGCCAGCAGTTTATCGGTACAGGGGTTCGAGCAGTACTTC.

This clonotype was observed many times. This rearrangement joins TRBV29-1 to TRBJ2-5; the D gene is possibly TRBD1 (5 bases). The germline gives CDR1 SQVTM, CDR2 ANQGSEA. This CDR3 is built from 11 residues. V was cut by 6 bases and J by 10 bases, with 15 bases left in between. The CDR3: CSVQPQVGQYF. The CDR3 region has the DNA TGCAGCGTCCAGCCACAGGTTGGCCAGTACTTC.

This clonotype was recorded at least ten times. J is TRBJ1-2 and V is TRBV5-4; no reliable D call. Per the germline V gene, CDR1 is SGHNT and CDR2 is YYREEE (reference sequence). The germline V and J ends were trimmed by 1 base and 8 bases, with 15 bases remaining between them. CDR3 length: 14 amino acids. The CDR3 loop is CASSLSRRPRGYTF. CDR3 nucleotides: TGTGCCAGCAGCTTGTCGCGACGCCCCCGGGGCTACACCTTC.

The chain is built from TRBV2 and TRBJ2-3; a weak D match, TRBD1 (6 bases). Germline V gene sequence: CDR1 SNHLY, CDR2 FYNNEI. The CDR3 consists of 15 residues. Trimming removed 3 bases from V and 1 base from J, with 11 bases in between. The CDR3 bases are TGTGCCAGCAGTGAGGGGGACACCCGCACAGATACGCAGTATTTT. Translation: CASSEGDTRTDTQYF. Filled out from reference TRBV2 and TRBJ2-3, the complete variable domain reads EPEVTQTPSHQVTQMGQEVILRCVPISNHLYFYWYRQILGQKVEFLVSFYNNEISEKSEIFDDQFSVERPDGSNFTLKIRSTKLEDSAMYFCASSEGDTRTDTQYFGPGTRLTVL.

This clonotype has at least ten counts. The chain recombines TRBV5-6 with TRBJ1-2, with TRBD1 matching 11 bases. V trimming: 3 bases; J trimming: 4 bases; junction bases outside the gene matches: 5. Looked up from germline, CDR1 is SGHDT and CDR2 is YYEEEE. This CDR3 contains 15 residues. The CDR3 bases are TGTGCCAGCAGCTGGACAGGGGGCGCCGGCTATGGCTACACCTTC. It encodes CASSWTGGAGYGYTF.

This clonotype turned up a few times. The CDR3 loop is CASSLRTGGNIQYF. CDR3 coding DNA: TGTGCCAGCAGCTTACGGACAGGGGGGAATATTCAGTACTTC. V is TRBV7-9 and J is TRBJ2-4; 10 bases agree with TRBD1. Germline loops: CDR1 SEHNR, CDR2 FQNEAQ (reference sequence). This CDR3 has 14 residues. Unmatched junction bases numbered 5, after V lost 2 bases and J lost 10 bases.

In this sample, this clonotype turned up a few times. The chain carries TRBV11-3 and TRBJ2-1; the D is unclear. CDR1 and CDR2 from the germline V gene are SGHNT and YENEEA. There are 14 residues in the CDR3. V was clipped by 1 base and J by 8 bases, with 12 bases between them. As DNA, the CDR3 is TGTGCCAGCAGCTTAGCTCCCGGGCGTCATGAGCAGTTCTTC. Its translation: CASSLAPGRHEQFF.

Only a few counts were recorded for this clonotype. V gene TRBV27 combines with J gene TRBJ2-3; D not certain. This CDR3 comprises 15 residues. CDR1 and CDR2 from the germline V gene are MNHEY and SMNVEV (reference sequence). V was cut by 2 bases and J by 5 bases, with 14 bases left in between. The CDR3 sequence is CASSLGFSRLDTQYF. The CDR3 coding sequence is TGTGCCAGCAGTTTAGGATTTTCTCGTCTAGATACGCAGTATTTT.

This clonotype was seen many times. The chain joins TRBV3-1 to TRBJ2-1; D gene unclear. V lost 5 bases to trimming and J lost 0 bases, with 11 bases between them. This CDR3 has 15 amino acids. CDR1 and CDR2 (germline): LGHDT, YNNKEL (reference sequence). For the CDR3, the DNA is TGTGCCAGCAGCTTTACTAACTACTCCTACAATGAGCAGTTCTTC. Translating it yields CASSFTNYSYNEQFF.

This clonotype was counted at least ten times. This chain uses TRBV9 with TRBJ2-1, with 7 bases aligning to TRBD1. With 0 bases clipped from V and 6 bases from J, the junction kept 0 bases outside the gene matches. Germline lookup yields CDR1 SGDLS and CDR2 YYNGEE. The CDR3 consists of 13 residues. The chain's CDR3 is CASSVAGGNEQFF. The CDR3 DNA is TGTGCCAGCAGCGTAGCAGGGGGCAATGAGCAGTTCTTC.

Many counts were recorded for this clonotype. The chain joins TRBV18 to TRBJ2-3; D might be TRBD1 (6 bases). Trimming stripped 2 bases from V and 0 bases from J, with 9 bases between. The CDR3 covers 15 residues. The germline V gene encodes CDR1 KGHSH and CDR2 LQKENI. This CDR3 is CASSPRTASTDTQYF. Here the CDR3 DNA reads TGTGCCAGCTCACCAAGGACAGCTAGCACAGATACGCAGTATTTT. The full variable domain, completed using reference TRBV18 and TRBJ2-3, is NAGVMQNPRHLVRRRGQEARLRCSPMKGHSHVYWYRQLPEEGLKFMVYLQKENIIDESGMPKERFSAEFPKEGPSILRIQQVVRGDSAAYFCASSPRTASTDTQYFGPGTRLTVL.

This clonotype was seen only a few times. The chain is built from TRBV13 and TRBJ2-7, with no clear D. This CDR3 is 12 amino acids long. Germline CDR1 PRHDT, CDR2 FYEKMQ (reference sequence). The ends were cut back, 5 bases at V and 5 bases at J, with 10 bases in the middle. This chain's CDR3 is CASSVIPNEQYF. The CDR3 coding sequence is TGTGCCAGCAGCGTTATACCGAACGAGCAGTACTTC.

J is TRBJ2-1 and V is TRBV2; maybe TRBD1 (5 bases). Trimming cost V 8 bases and J 9 bases, with 17 bases left between them. The CDR3 is 13 residues long. Germline V gene lookup returns CDR1 SNHLY and CDR2 FYNNEI. The CDR3 nucleotides are TGTGCCAGCGGGCCAGGGCCGTTTAGTGAGCAGTTCTTC. The encoded protein is CASGPGPFSEQFF.

This clonotype has at least ten counts. The chain uses TRBV6-2 or TRBV6-3 and TRBJ1-1; D not resolved. The CDR3 runs to 13 residues. Germline V gene sequence: CDR1 MNHEY, CDR2 SVGEGT. V lost 9 bases to trimming and J lost 3 bases, with 14 bases between them. The CDR3 is CASTDGGYTEAFF. CDR3 nucleotide sequence: TGTGCCAGTACGGACGGAGGTTACACTGAAGCTTTCTTT.

The V and J genes are TRBV5-1 and TRBJ2-2; the D is unclear. V lost 4 bases and J 4 bases, leaving 17 bases between the germline ends. In germline, CDR1 is SGHRS, CDR2 YFSETQ. The CDR3 sequence is 16 residues long. The CDR3, as DNA: TGCGCCAGCAGCCCGCAGCCGGGCGGTAGCACCGGGGAGCTGTTTTTT. Residues: CASSPQPGGSTGELFF.

The rearrangement uses TRBV27 and TRBJ2-7; D unresolved. This CDR3 is built from 15 residues. Looked up from germline, CDR1 is MNHEY and CDR2 is SMNVEV (reference sequence). Trimming shortened V by 4 bases and J by 0 bases, and 13 bases separated the two germline ends. Written as DNA, the CDR3 is TGTGCCAGCAGTTCAGCAGGCTTTAACTCCTACGAGCAGTACTTC. The encoded protein is CASSSAGFNSYEQYF.

This clonotype was seen ten or more times. The chain is built from TRBV11-3 and TRBJ2-1; a weak D match, TRBD2 (5 bases). There are 13 residues in the CDR3. Germline CDR1 reads SGHNT; CDR2 reads YENEEA. Trimming removed 3 bases at V and 10 bases at J, with 13 bases between. In nucleotides, the CDR3 is TGTGCCAGCAGCTTTATCCTCGGCGGGGAGCAGTTCTTC. Its protein is CASSFILGGEQFF. The whole variable domain, remainder taken from reference TRBV11-3 and TRBJ2-1, is EAGVVQSPRYKIIEKKQPVAFWCNPISGHNTLYWYLQNLGQGPELLIRYENEEAVDDSQLPKDRFSAERLKGVDSTLKIQPAELGDSAVYLCASSFILGGEQFFGPGTRLTVL.

Remarks on this clonotype: At one boundary the junction diverges from the germline segment, which might be a read error. The gene calls are TRBV2 and TRBJ2-1; 8 bases fit TRBD2. Per germline, CDR1 SNHLY and CDR2 FYNNEI. The CDR3 is 17 amino acids. In DNA form, the CDR3 reads TGTGCCAGCAGTTTACAACCGGGGGGGGCTTCCTACAATGAGCGGTTCTTC. This gives the protein CASSLQPGGASYNERFF.

This clonotype was found many times. V usage is TRBV10-1 and J usage is TRBJ2-5; D ambiguous. Germline values: CDR1 WNHNN, CDR2 SYGVQD (reference sequence). V dropped 4 bases and J dropped 7 bases, with 13 bases sitting between them. The length of the CDR3 is 13 residues. CDR3 nucleotides: TGCGCCAGCAGTGGTCCGGATGTTGGGACCCAGTACTTC. Amino acid sequence: CASSGPDVGTQYF.

This clonotype occurred many times. V gene TRBV20-1 combines with J gene TRBJ2-3; 7 nucleotides align to TRBD2. The germline V gene encodes CDR1 DFQATT and CDR2 SNEGSKA (reference sequence). The CDR3 contains 16 residues. With 0 bases clipped from V and 2 bases from J, the junction kept 8 bases outside the gene matches. CDR3 region: CSARDWREPPTDTQYF. The CDR3 DNA follows: TGCAGTGCTAGAGATTGGCGGGAGCCCCCCACAGATACGCAGTATTTT.